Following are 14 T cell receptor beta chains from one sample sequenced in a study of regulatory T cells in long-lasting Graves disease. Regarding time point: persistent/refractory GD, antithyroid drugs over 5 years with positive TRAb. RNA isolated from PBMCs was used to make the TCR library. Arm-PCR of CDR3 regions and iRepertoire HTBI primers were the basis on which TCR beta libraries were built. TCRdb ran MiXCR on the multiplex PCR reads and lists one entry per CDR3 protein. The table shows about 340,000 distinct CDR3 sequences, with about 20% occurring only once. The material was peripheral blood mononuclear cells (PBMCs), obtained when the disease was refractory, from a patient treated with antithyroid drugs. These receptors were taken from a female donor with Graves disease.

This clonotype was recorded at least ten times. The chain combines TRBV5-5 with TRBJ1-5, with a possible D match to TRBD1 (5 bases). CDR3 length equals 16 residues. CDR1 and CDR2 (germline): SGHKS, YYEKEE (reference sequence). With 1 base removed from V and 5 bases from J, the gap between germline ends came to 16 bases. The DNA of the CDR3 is TGTGCCAGCAGCTTGTCGTGGCAGGGAGGCCATCAGCCCCAGCATTTT. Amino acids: CASSLSWQGGHQPQHF.

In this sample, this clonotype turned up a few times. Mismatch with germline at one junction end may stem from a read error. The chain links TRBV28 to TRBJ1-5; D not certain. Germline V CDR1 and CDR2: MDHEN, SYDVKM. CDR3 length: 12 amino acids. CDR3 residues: CASSLRGQLQHF. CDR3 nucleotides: TGTGCCAGCAGTTTACGCGGGCAGCTCCAGCATTTT. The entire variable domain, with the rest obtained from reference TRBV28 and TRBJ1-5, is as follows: DVKVTQSSRYLVKRTGEKVFLECVQDMDHENMFWYRQDPGLGLRLIYFSYDVKMKEKGDIPEGYSVSREKKERFSLILESASTNQTSMYLCASSLRGQLQHFGDGTRLSIL.

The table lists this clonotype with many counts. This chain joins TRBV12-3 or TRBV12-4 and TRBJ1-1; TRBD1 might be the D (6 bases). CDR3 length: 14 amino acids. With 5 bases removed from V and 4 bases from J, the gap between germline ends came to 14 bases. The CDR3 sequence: CASSTQGFGTEAFF. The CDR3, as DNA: TGTGCCAGCAGTACTCAGGGGTTCGGCACTGAAGCTTTCTTT.

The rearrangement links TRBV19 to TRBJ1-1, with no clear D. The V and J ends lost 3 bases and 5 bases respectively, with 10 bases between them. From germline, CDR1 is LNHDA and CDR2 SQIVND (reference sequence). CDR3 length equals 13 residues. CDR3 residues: CASSIGVGTEAFF. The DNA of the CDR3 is TGTGCCAGTAGTATTGGGGTAGGGACTGAAGCTTTCTTT.

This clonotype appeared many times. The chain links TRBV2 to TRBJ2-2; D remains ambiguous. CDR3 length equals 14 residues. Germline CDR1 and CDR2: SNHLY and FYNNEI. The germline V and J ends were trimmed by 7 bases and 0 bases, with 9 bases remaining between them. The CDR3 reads CASIGLPNTGELFF. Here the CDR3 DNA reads TGTGCCAGCATAGGTCTCCCGAACACCGGGGAGCTGTTTTTT.

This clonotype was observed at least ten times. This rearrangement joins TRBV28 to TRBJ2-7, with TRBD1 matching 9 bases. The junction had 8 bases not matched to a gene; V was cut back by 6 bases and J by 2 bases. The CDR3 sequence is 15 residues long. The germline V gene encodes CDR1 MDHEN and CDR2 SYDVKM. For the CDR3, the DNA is TGTGCCAGCAGGGAAACCGGGACAGGGACCTACGAGCAGTACTTC. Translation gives CASRETGTGTYEQYF.

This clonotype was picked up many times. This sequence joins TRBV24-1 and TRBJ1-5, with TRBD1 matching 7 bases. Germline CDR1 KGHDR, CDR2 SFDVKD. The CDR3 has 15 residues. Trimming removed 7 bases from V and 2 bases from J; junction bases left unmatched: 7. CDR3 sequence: CATSAGGRGNQPQHF. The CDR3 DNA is TGTGCCACCAGCGCAGGGGGTCGAGGCAATCAGCCCCAGCATTTT.

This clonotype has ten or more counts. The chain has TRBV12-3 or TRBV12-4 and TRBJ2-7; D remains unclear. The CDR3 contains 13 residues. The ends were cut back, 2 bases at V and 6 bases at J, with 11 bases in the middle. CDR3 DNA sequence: TGTGCCAGCAGTTTAAGGATCAAGCTCGAGCAGTACTTC. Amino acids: CASSLRIKLEQYF.

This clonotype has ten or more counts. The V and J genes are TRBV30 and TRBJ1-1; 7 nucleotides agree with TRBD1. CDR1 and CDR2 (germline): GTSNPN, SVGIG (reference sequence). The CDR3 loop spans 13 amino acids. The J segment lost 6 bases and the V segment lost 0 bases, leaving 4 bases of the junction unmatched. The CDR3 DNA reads TGTGCCTGGAGTGTCGTAGGGGGCTCTGAAGCTTTCTTT. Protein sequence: CAWSVVGGSEAFF.

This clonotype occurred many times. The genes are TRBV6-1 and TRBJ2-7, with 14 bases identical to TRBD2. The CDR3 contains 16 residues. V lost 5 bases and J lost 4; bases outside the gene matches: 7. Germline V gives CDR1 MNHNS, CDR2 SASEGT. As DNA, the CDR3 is TGTGCCAGCAGTCCCCGGACTAGCGGGGGGACGTACGAGCAGTACTTC. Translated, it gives CASSPRTSGGTYEQYF.

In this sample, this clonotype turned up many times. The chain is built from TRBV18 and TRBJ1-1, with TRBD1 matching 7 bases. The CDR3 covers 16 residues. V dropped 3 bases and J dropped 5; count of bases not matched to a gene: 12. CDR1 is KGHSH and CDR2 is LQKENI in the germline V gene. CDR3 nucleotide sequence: TGTGCCAGCTCACCTCTACAGGGAGGGGGCGAGACTGAAGCTTTCTTT. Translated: CASSPLQGGGETEAFF.

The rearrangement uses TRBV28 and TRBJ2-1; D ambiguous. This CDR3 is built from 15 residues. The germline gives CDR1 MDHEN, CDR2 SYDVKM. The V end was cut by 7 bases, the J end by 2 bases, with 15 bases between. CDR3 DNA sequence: TGTGCCAGCACCTCTCCTGGCACCCCCTACAATGAGCAGTTCTTC. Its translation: CASTSPGTPYNEQFF.

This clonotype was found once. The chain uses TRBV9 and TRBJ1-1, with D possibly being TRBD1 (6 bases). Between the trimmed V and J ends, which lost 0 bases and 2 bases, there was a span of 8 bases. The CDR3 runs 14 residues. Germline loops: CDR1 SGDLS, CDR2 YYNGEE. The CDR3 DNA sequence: TGTGCCAGCAGCGTAGCGGGGGCTAACACTGAAGCTTTCTTT. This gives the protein CASSVAGANTEAFF.

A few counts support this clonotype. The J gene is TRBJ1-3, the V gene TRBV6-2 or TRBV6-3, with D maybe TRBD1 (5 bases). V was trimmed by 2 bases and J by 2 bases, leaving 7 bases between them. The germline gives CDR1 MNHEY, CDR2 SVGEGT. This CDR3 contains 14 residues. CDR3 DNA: TGTGCCAGCAGTTACGGGGCGCCTGGAAACACCATATATTTT. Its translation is CASSYGAPGNTIYF.